These 7 T cell receptor beta chains originate from one sample sequenced in a study of blood T cells in healthy people across ages. With a J-beta primer mix and a sample-barcoded 5' primer, a second PCR ran roughly 6 to 11 cycles. TCRdb re-analysed the 5' RACE reads in MiXCR, keeping a single row per CDR3 protein. The repertoire includes roughly 680,000 distinct CDR3 sequences, over 40% of them detected once, and about 13% sits in the top ten. Material for sequencing was blood. The receptors originated from a woman of 80 years or more in good health.

The table lists this clonotype with a few counts. The chain combines TRBV27 with TRBJ2-3; 8 bases align to TRBD1. The germline CDR1 and CDR2 sequences are MNHEY and SMNVEV (reference sequence). Losses at the gene ends were 0 bases for V and 6 bases for J; bases not matched to a gene: 5. This CDR3 region has 15 residues. The CDR3 loop reads CASSLSDRVWDTQYF. The CDR3 DNA follows: TGTGCCAGCAGTTTATCGGACAGGGTGTGGGATACGCAGTATTTT.

The V gene is TRBV5-1, the J gene TRBJ2-3; TRBD1 aligns across 8 bases. Looked up from germline, CDR1 is SGHRS and CDR2 is YFSETQ. Trimming at V came to 0 bases and at J to 1 base, leaving 10 bases not matched to a gene. The CDR3 covers 18 residues. CDR3 protein: CASSLGRQGAGGTDTQYF. The CDR3, as DNA: TGCGCCAGCAGCTTGGGGCGGCAGGGGGCTGGAGGCACAGATACGCAGTATTTT.

The V gene is TRBV13, the J gene TRBJ2-1, with 7 bases matching TRBD2. With 5 bases clipped from V and 7 bases from J, the junction kept 2 bases outside the gene matches. This CDR3 has 12 amino acids. CDR1 and CDR2 from the germline V gene are PRHDT and FYEKMQ (reference sequence). In DNA form, the CDR3 reads TGTGCCAGCAGCCACGGGAGGAATGAGCAGTTCTTC. It is translated as CASSHGRNEQFF.

CDR3 nucleotides: TGCAGTGCTACCGCAACAGGGGGTTACGCCGGGGAGCTGTTTTTT. Translating it yields CSATATGGYAGELFF. This chain links TRBV20-1 with TRBJ2-2; TRBD1 matches at 8 bases. This CDR3 has 15 residues. The trim removed 4 bases at V and 6 bases at J, leaving 10 bases unmatched. Germline CDR1 and CDR2: DFQATT and SNEGSKA (reference sequence).

This clonotype was recorded many times. V usage is TRBV9 and J usage is TRBJ2-7, with 8 positions matching TRBD1. The CDR3 totals 16 residues. Germline lookup yields CDR1 SGDLS and CDR2 YYNGEE. After removal of 2 bases from V and 1 base from J, the junction contained 8 bases not matched to a gene. The CDR3 protein is CASSVSGQGLSYEQYF. In DNA, the CDR3 is TGTGCCAGCAGCGTCTCCGGACAGGGTTTATCCTACGAGCAGTACTTC.

This clonotype appeared many times. The rearrangement joins TRBV28 to TRBJ2-7, with 8 bases lining up with TRBD2. This CDR3 is 15 amino acids long. Per germline, CDR1 MDHEN and CDR2 SYDVKM. After removal of 2 bases from V and 4 bases from J, the junction contained 7 bases not matched to a gene. In nucleotides, the CDR3 is TGTGCCAGCAGTTTAAGGGCTAGCGGGCTTTACGAGCAGTACTTC. Protein sequence: CASSLRASGLYEQYF.

The chain joins TRBV5-5 to TRBJ2-4; D is tentatively TRBD1 or TRBD2 (6 bases each). Germline V gene data show CDR1 as SGHKS and CDR2 as YYEKEE (reference sequence). The CDR3 covers 18 residues. Trimming stripped 2 bases from V and 1 base from J, with 19 bases between. The CDR3: CASSLRHRDSSAKNIQYF. CDR3 in DNA: TGTGCCAGCAGCTTACGCCACAGGGACTCGTCGGCCAAAAACATTCAGTACTTC. The full variable domain, its missing parts supplied by reference TRBV5-5 and TRBJ2-4, is DAGVTQSPTHLIKTRGQQVTLRCSPISGHKSVSWYQQVLGQGPQFIFQYYEKEERGRGNFPDRFSARQFPNYSSELNVNALLLGDSALYLCASSLRHRDSSAKNIQYFGAGTRLSVL.